Listed below are T cell receptor beta chains from one sample, sequenced in a study of blood T cell repertoires in COVID-19. Produced via immunoSEQ multiplex PCR; TCRdb's table is partial and in-frame only. The sample records 40,000 to 50,000 clones, about 75% being singletons. The material sequenced was peripheral blood. The receptors here all came from a man aged 65 to 79 with active or convalescent COVID-19. The CDR3 runs from the conserved cysteine through the conserved F or W. Fields, in order: CDR3 length, V gene, D gene, clone size, J gene, CDR3 DNA, CDR3 protein. A D gene is named only where the DNA matches it firmly. Clone size is shown for a subset of rows, as once, few, many or a class of expanded clone.

>15|TRBV6-1|TRBD1|NA|TRBJ1-5
TGTGCCAGCAATAACCCAACAGGGGACCGTCAGCCCCAGCATTTT
CASNNPTGDRQPQHF
>14|TRBV30|TRBD2|NA|TRBJ2-5
TGTGCCTGGAAGACTAGCGGGGGGGCACAGACCCAGTACTTC
CAWKTSGGAQTQYF
>15|TRBV9|TRBD2|few|TRBJ2-3
TGTGCCAGCAGCCGGGACTCAGCAGGCGGGGGTACGCAGTATTTT
CASSRDSAGGGTQYF
>14|TRBV12-5|NA|NA|TRBJ1-1
TGTGTTAATCCCCCGGAAGGAGTGTTCACTGAAGCTTTCTTT
CVNPPEGVFTEAFF
>13|TRBV5-1|NA|NA|TRBJ2-7
TGCGCCAGCAGGATCTCCGACGAGGGCGAGCAGTACTTC
CASRISDEGEQYF
>13|TRBV9|NA|once|TRBJ2-2
TGTGCCAGCAGCGTAATTCGGGACGGGGAGCTGTTTTTT
CASSVIRDGELFF
>15|TRBV28|TRBD1|NA|TRBJ1-4
TGTGCCAGCAGTTTAGGGGGCAGGGGGAAAGAAAAACTGTTTTTT
CASSLGGRGKEKLFF
>16|TRBV9|NA|NA|TRBJ2-2
TGTGCCAGCAGCGTAGCTTCAACTAGCCTAACCGGGGAGCTGTTTTTT
CASSVASTSLTGELFF
>15|TRBV6-5|NA|NA|TRBJ1-2
TGTGCCAGCAGTCTAACCCCGACAGTTGGCTATGGCTACACCTTC
CASSLTPTVGYGYTF
>12|TRBV28|TRBD2|NA|TRBJ2-5
TGTGCCAGCAGTTCGGGGCGGGGGTTCCAGTACTTC
CASSSGRGFQYF
>15|TRBV28|TRBD1|NA|TRBJ1-5
TGTGCCAGCAGTTTACCGGGACAGGGAGAACAGCCCCAGCATTTT
CASSLPGQGEQPQHF
>15|TRBV5-1|TRBD1|NA|TRBJ2-1
TGCGCCAGCAGCTCGCGGACAGGGGGAGGCCATGAGCAGTTCTTC
CASSSRTGGGHEQFF
>13|TRBV6-1|NA|NA|TRBJ2-7
TGTGCCAGCAGTGACGGACAGCTCTACGAGCAGTACTTC
CASSDGQLYEQYF
>15|TRBV5-1|TRBD1|NA|TRBJ1-4
TGCGCCAGCGCCCCGGGGGGGACAGGGGAGCAAAAACTGTTTTTT
CASAPGGTGEQKLFF
>14|TRBV5-1|NA|NA|TRBJ1-4
TGCGCCAGCAGACAGGAGCCAACTAATGAAAAACTGTTTTTT
CASRQEPTNEKLFF
>15|TRBV9|TRBD2|NA|TRBJ2-4
TGTGCCAGCAGCGTAAAAGTGGGTTTCGGGGGGAGCGAGTACTTC
CASSVKVGFGGSEYF
>15|TRBV10-3|NA|NA|TRBJ2-1
TGTGCCATCAGTGAGACGCTAGGCTCCTACAATGAGCAGTTCTTC
CAISETLGSYNEQFF
>13|TRBV2|NA|few|TRBJ2-1
TGTGCCAGCGTTTTGACTGCTTACAATGAGCAGTTCTTC
CASVLTAYNEQFF
>16|TRBV10-3|NA|few|TRBJ1-4
TGTGCCATCAGTGAGTTGGCATCTAGGAGTGGTGAAAAACTGTTTTTT
CAISELASRSGEKLFF
>14|TRBV28|NA|NA|TRBJ2-7
TGTGCCAGCAGTTTATTAGGGGGTTTTCAAGAGCAGTACTTC
CASSLLGGFQEQYF
>13|TRBV5-1|TRBD1|NA|TRBJ1-3
TGCGCCAGCAGCCCCGGACAGGGTGACACCATATATTTT
CASSPGQGDTIYF
>15|TRBV30|TRBD2|few|TRBJ2-1
TGTGCCTGGCTCTCCAGCGGGGGCCCTTACAATGAGCAGTTCTTC
CAWLSSGGPYNEQFF